The T cell receptor beta chain described here comes from a study of long-term antiretroviral therapy in people with HIV. V was cut by 6 bases and J by 13 bases, with 19 bases left in between. This CDR3 has 14 residues. CDR1 and CDR2 (germline): MNHEY, SMNVEV (reference sequence). Sequencing relied on immunoSEQ assay v3.0, run at survey level. Measured with immunoSEQ multiplex PCR; TCRdb has only the in-frame clones, and not every one. The repertoire holds under 25,000 clones, about 85% seen once, with about 12% in the top ten. This chain connects TRBV27 to TRBJ2-6; unclear D gene. The sequence came from a man aged 40-49 years with HIV. The material was unsorted PBMCs, obtained 1.6 years after starting antiretroviral therapy. The CDR3 nucleotides are TGTGCCAGCAGCCCTTGGAGACTCGGTGGAGTCCTGACTTTC. Its translation: CASSPWRLGGVLTF. Looking up the rest from reference TRBV27 and TRBJ2-6 gives the full variable domain: EAQVTQNPRYLITVTGKKLTVTCSQNMNHEYMSWYRQDPGLGLRQIYYSMNVEVTDKGDVPEGYKVSRKEKRNFPLILESPSPNQTSLYFCASSPWRLGGVLTFGAGSRLTVL.